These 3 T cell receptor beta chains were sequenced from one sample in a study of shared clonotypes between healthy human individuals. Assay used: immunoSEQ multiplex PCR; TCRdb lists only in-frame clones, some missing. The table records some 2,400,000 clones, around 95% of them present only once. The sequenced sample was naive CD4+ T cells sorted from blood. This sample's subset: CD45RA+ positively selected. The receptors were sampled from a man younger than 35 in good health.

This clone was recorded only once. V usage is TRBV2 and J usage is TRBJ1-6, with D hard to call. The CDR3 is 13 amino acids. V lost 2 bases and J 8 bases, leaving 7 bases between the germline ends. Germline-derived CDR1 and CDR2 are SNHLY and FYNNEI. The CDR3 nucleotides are TGTGCCAGCAGTGAAAAGTCCCATTCACCCCTCCACTTT. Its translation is CASSEKSHSPLHF. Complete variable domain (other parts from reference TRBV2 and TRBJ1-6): EPEVTQTPSHQVTQMGQEVILRCVPISNHLYFYWYRQILGQKVEFLVSFYNNEISEKSEIFDDQFSVERPDGSNFTLKIRSTKLEDSAMYFCASSEKSHSPLHFGNGTRLTVT.

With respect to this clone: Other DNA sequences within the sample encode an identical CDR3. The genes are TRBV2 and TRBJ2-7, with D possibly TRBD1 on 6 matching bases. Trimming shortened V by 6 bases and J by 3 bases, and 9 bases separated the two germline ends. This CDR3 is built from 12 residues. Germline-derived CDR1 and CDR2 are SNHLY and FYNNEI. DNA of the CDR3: TGTGCCAGCAGCGTACAGGGCTACGAGCAGTACTTC. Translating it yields CASSVQGYEQYF.

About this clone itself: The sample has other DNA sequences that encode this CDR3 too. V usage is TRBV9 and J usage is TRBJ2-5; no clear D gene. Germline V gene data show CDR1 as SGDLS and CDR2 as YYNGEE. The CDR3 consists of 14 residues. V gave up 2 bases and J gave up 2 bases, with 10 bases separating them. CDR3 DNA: TGTGCCAGCAGCGTCGGGCGAGTTCAAGAGACCCAGTACTTC. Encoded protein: CASSVGRVQETQYF.